Listed below are T cell receptor beta chains from one sample, sequenced in a study of shared clonotypes between healthy human individuals. Clones were read by immunoSEQ multiplex PCR, and TCRdb kept only the in-frame ones, dropping some. The sample includes 1,500,000 or so clones, 98% seen only once; the top ten take roughly 0.35%. The sample consisted of naive CD4+ T cells sorted from blood. These receptors all stem from a man aged 30 to 39 in good health. CDR3s include the opening cysteine and the closing phenylalanine or tryptophan. The order of the fields is clone size, J gene, D gene, V gene, CDR3 DNA, CDR3 protein. The D gene is left open where the match is weak. Clone sizes are given selectively: once, few, many, or a class where the clone is expanded.

>-|TRBJ2-2|-|TRBV10-3
TGTGCCATCAGCGAGATGGCGCACACCGGGGAGCTGTTTTTT
CAISEMAHTGELFF
>-|TRBJ2-5|-|TRBV30
TGTGCCTGGAGGTTCGGACAGGAGACCCAGTACTTC
CAWRFGQETQYF
>-|TRBJ1-5|-|TRBV18
TGTGCCAGCTCACCCACAGGGCCCCATCTTAGCAATCAGCCCCAGCATTTT
CASSPTGPHLSNQPQHF
>-|TRBJ2-2|-|TRBV29-1
TGCAGCGTCCCCAACTACACCGGGGAGCTGTTTTTT
CSVPNYTGELFF
>-|TRBJ2-7|-|TRBV7-3
TGTGCCAGCAGCTTACTCCGGGGCGAGCAGTACTTC
CASSLLRGEQYF
>-|TRBJ2-2|-|TRBV14
TGTGCCAGCAGCCTACTAGCTTCCGGGGAGCTGTTTTTT
CASSLLASGELFF
>-|TRBJ2-2|-|TRBV28
TGTGCCAGCAGTTACGACACGCGAAACACCGGGGAGCTGTTTTTT
CASSYDTRNTGELFF
>-|TRBJ1-5|-|TRBV6-1
TGTGCCAGCAGTGAGTCTCAGCCCCAGCATTTT
CASSESQPQHF
>-|TRBJ2-3|TRBD2|TRBV4-1
TGCGCCAGCAGCCAAGAAGCGGGAGTGGGGAGAGATACGCAGTATTTT
CASSQEAGVGRDTQYF
>-|TRBJ2-2|-|TRBV11-3
TGTGCCAGCAGCTTTTTTCGGGGGGAGCTGTTTTTT
CASSFFRGELFF
>-|TRBJ2-5|TRBD2|TRBV27
TGTGCCAGCAGGCCGTCACTAGCGGGAAGGCGAGAGACCCAGTACTTC
CASRPSLAGRRETQYF
>-|TRBJ2-5|TRBD2|TRBV7-9
TGTGCCAGCAGCTTATCGGGGGGGACAGAGACCCAGTACTTC
CASSLSGGTETQYF
>-|TRBJ2-2|TRBD1|TRBV5-1
TGCGCCAGCAGCCCGTTGACAGGGGGCGCGGACAGGAACACCGGGGAGCTGTTTTTT
CASSPLTGGADRNTGELFF
>-|TRBJ2-7|TRBD2|TRBV7-2
TGTGCCAGCAGCTTAGAAGTAGCGGGGTCCTACGAGCAGTACTTC
CASSLEVAGSYEQYF
>-|TRBJ1-1|TRBD1|TRBV5-1
TGCGCCAGCAGCTGGACCCCCCCGGGACAGGGGGCTGGGAACACTGAAGCTTTCTTT
CASSWTPPGQGAGNTEAFF
>-|TRBJ1-5|-|TRBV19
TGTGCCAGTAGAACTTCCTGGGTGGGCAATCAGCCCCAGCATTTT
CASRTSWVGNQPQHF
>-|TRBJ2-1|-|TRBV27
TGTGCCAGCAGTACCCTCTTATCCTGGAGCTCCTACAATGAGCAGTTCTTC
CASSTLLSWSSYNEQFF
>-|TRBJ2-1|-|TRBV5-1
TGCGCCAGCAGCTTAGGGGTCGGAGGCAATGAGCAGTTCTTC
CASSLGVGGNEQFF
>-|TRBJ1-5|TRBD1|TRBV6-6
TGTGCCAGCAGTTACCCGAACAGGGGAGGAAATCAGCCCCAGCATTTT
CASSYPNRGGNQPQHF
>-|TRBJ2-7|-|TRBV20-1
TGCAGTGTCCCCAGGCCCTACGAGCAGTACTTC
CSVPRPYEQYF
>-|TRBJ2-1|-|TRBV5-4
TGTGCCAGCAGCGCCCAGACAGGCACGAGAAAAGAGCAGTTCTTC
CASSAQTGTRKEQFF
>-|TRBJ1-2|-|TRBV4-3
TGCGCCAGCAGCCCCATCTCCCCTGCGGTTGGCGGCTACACCTTC
CASSPISPAVGGYTF
>-|TRBJ2-3|TRBD2|TRBV9
TGTGCCAGCAGCGTAGTGGCTAGCGGAGGCCCTAGCACAGATACGCAGTATTTT
CASSVVASGGPSTDTQYF
>-|TRBJ1-1|-|TRBV5-1
TGCGCCAGCAACCACGACAGGACCGCGACTGAAGCTTTCTTT
CASNHDRTATEAFF
>once|TRBJ2-5|-|TRBV25-1
TGTGCCAGCGGTCTTCCCGCAGGCTTCCAAGAGACCCAGTACTTC
CASGLPAGFQETQYF
>-|TRBJ2-3|-|TRBV19
TGTGCCAGTAGTTCGGGGGGCACAGATACGCAGTATTTT
CASSSGGTDTQYF
>-|TRBJ1-1|TRBD1|TRBV28
TGTGCCAGCAGTTACAGGGGAATTGGGGCTTTCTTT
CASSYRGIGAFF
>-|TRBJ2-3|TRBD2|TRBV10-3
TGTGCCATCAGTGAAGCCCCCGCGGGAGTAACAGATACGCAGTATTTT
CAISEAPAGVTDTQYF
>-|TRBJ2-6|TRBD1|TRBV28
TGTGCCAGCAGTTCGTTTAGGGGGCTAACAGGTGGGACCAAAAACGTCCTGACTTTC
CASSSFRGLTGGTKNVLTF
>-|TRBJ2-2|-|TRBV5-1
TGCGCCAGCAGCTTGGTCGGGGTAACGGACACCGGGGAGCTGTTTTTT
CASSLVGVTDTGELFF
>-|TRBJ2-1|TRBD1|TRBV7-3
TGTGCCAGCAGCTTATGGGGACAGGGTGGAAGAAATGAGCAGTTCTTC
CASSLWGQGGRNEQFF
>-|TRBJ1-5|-|TRBV5-6
TGTGCCAGCAGTGTGAGCAATCAGCCCCAGCATTTT
CASSVSNQPQHF
>-|TRBJ2-1|-|TRBV5-5
TGTGCCAGCAGCTTGCTGGCTAGCGTGGGGCAGTTCTTC
CASSLLASVGQFF
>-|TRBJ2-5|TRBD2|TRBV5-4
TGTGCCAGCAGCTTAGGGTTGGCTAGCGGGACGATCCAAGAGACCCAGTACTTC
CASSLGLASGTIQETQYF
>-|TRBJ2-1|TRBD1|TRBV7-2
TGTGCCAGCAGCCCTCGAGACAGGGGCTGGGACAATGAGCAGTTCTTC
CASSPRDRGWDNEQFF
>-|TRBJ2-7|-|TRBV5-1
TGCGCCAGCAGCTTGGTTCAGGGTTCCAGGGACGAGCAGTACTTC
CASSLVQGSRDEQYF
>-|TRBJ2-7|-|TRBV10-3
TGTGCCATCAGTCAACAGGCATACGAGCAGTACTTC
CAISQQAYEQYF
>-|TRBJ2-2|TRBD1|TRBV29-1
TGCAGCGGAGGGACAGGGGCGAACACCGGGGAGCTGTTTTTT
CSGGTGANTGELFF
>-|TRBJ2-7|-|TRBV11-3
TGTGCCAGCAGCTTAAGGGCCGGGGCCGCCGAGCAGTACTTC
CASSLRAGAAEQYF
>-|TRBJ2-5|-|TRBV7-6
TGTGCCAGCAGCCCCCGGGCGCGGCCCCAAGAGACCCAGTACTTC
CASSPRARPQETQYF
>-|TRBJ2-4|-|TRBV7-2
TGTGCCAGCAGCTCGTTTGACATTCAGTACTTC
CASSSFDIQYF
>-|TRBJ2-7|-|TRBV5-1
TGCGCCAGCAGCTTATCGGGCGTCGATTCCTTCTACGAGCAGTACTTC
CASSLSGVDSFYEQYF
>-|TRBJ1-4|TRBD1|TRBV4-1
TGCGCCAGCAGCCAAGGAGGGACAGGAGACGAAAAACTGTTTTTT
CASSQGGTGDEKLFF
>-|TRBJ2-1|-|TRBV11-2
TGTGCCAGCAGCTTAGTCTCTCCCGGGGGCAATGAGCAGTTCTTC
CASSLVSPGGNEQFF
>-|TRBJ2-7|-|TRBV7-9
TGTGCCAGCAGTCCAACCGGGCCCTCCGTTTCGGCGCAGTACTTC
CASSPTGPSVSAQYF
>once|TRBJ2-5|TRBD2|TRBV5-4
TGTGCCAGCAGCCGAGGGGTTAGCGGGAGTGATGAGACCCAGTACTTC
CASSRGVSGSDETQYF
>-|TRBJ1-1|-|TRBV7-8
TGTGCCAGCAGCTTAGGTCTGAGTTCCACTGAAGCTTTCTTT
CASSLGLSSTEAFF
>-|TRBJ2-7|-|TRBV6-5
TGTGCCAGCAGTCTGTTACAGGGAGCCCCCTACGAGCAGTACTTC
CASSLLQGAPYEQYF
>-|TRBJ2-7|TRBD1|TRBV2
TGTGCCACCTCCGGGACAGGGGTCTACGAGCAGTACTTC
CATSGTGVYEQYF
>once|TRBJ1-1|-|TRBV10-3
TGTGCCATCAAGAACAGGGTAGTCACTGAAGCTTTCTTT
CAIKNRVVTEAFF
>-|TRBJ1-1|-|TRBV18
TGTGCCAGCTCACCCTGGGAGGCGGGAGAAGCTTTCTTT
CASSPWEAGEAFF
>-|TRBJ1-2|TRBD1|TRBV7-6
TGTGCCAGCAGCTTGAGTAGAGAGGGACAGAAGTATGGCTACACCTTC
CASSLSREGQKYGYTF
>-|TRBJ2-3|-|TRBV28
TGTGCCAGCAGTTTATTACCTCCGGCCCCCGGCTATTTT
CASSLLPPAPGYF
>once|TRBJ2-1|-|TRBV2
TGTGCCAGCAGTGAAGCTACAGGGTTCAATGAGCAGTTCTTC
CASSEATGFNEQFF
>-|TRBJ2-5|-|TRBV5-4
TGTGCCAGCAGCTTGAAGGGGGAACAAGAGACCCAGTACTTC
CASSLKGEQETQYF
>-|TRBJ2-7|-|TRBV7-9
TGTGCCAGCAGCCTCGGGGGCTCCGAGCAGTACTTC
CASSLGGSEQYF
>-|TRBJ2-1|-|TRBV25-1
TGTGCCAGCAGTGAAGCCACCGGACAGTTCCACAATGAGCAGTTCTTC
CASSEATGQFHNEQFF
>-|TRBJ2-1|-|TRBV7-3
TGTGCCAGCAGCCTGCGCTCCTACAATGAGCAGTTCTTC
CASSLRSYNEQFF
>-|TRBJ1-5|-|TRBV7-2
TGTGCCAGCAGCTTAGGTCAAGGAATCTCCTACCGGCCCCAGCATTTT
CASSLGQGISYRPQHF
>-|TRBJ1-5|-|TRBV10-3
TGTGCCATCAGTGAGGGAGGGGAGGGTCAGCCCCAGCATTTT
CAISEGGEGQPQHF